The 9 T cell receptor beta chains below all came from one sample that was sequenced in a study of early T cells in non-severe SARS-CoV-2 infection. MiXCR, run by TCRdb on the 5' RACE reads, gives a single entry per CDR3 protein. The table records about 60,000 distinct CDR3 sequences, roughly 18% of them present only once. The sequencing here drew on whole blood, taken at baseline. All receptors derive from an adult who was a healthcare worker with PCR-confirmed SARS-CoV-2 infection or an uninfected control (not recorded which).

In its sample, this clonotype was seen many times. CDR3 region: CASSNTSSGANVLTF. DNA of the CDR3: TGTGCCAGCAGTAATACTAGCTCTGGGGCCAACGTCCTGACTTTC. The rearrangement links TRBV6-4 to TRBJ2-6; maybe TRBD2 (5 bases). V lost 5 bases, J lost 0 bases, and 8 bases lay in between. The V gene's germline CDR1 is MRHNA and CDR2 SNTAGT. The CDR3 is 15 amino acids.

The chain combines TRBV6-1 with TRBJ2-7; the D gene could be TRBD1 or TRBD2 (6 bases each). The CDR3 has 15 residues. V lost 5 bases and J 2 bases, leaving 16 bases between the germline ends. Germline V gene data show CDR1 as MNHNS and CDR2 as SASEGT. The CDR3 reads CASSSPGRGAYEQYF. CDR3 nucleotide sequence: TGTGCCAGCAGTTCCCCGGGAAGGGGGGCCTACGAGCAGTACTTC.

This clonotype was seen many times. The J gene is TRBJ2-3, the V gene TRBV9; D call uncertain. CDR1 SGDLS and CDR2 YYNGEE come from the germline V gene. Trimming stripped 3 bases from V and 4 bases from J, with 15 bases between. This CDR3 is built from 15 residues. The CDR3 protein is CASSETPLVADTQYF. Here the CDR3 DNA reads TGTGCCAGCAGCGAAACCCCGTTAGTGGCAGATACGCAGTATTTT.

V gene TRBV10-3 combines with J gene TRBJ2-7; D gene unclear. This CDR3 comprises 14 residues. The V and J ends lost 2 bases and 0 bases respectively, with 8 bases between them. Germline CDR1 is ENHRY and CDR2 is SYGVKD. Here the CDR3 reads CAISERTDSYEQYF. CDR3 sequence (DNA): TGTGCCATCAGTGAGAGGACGGACTCCTACGAGCAGTACTTC.

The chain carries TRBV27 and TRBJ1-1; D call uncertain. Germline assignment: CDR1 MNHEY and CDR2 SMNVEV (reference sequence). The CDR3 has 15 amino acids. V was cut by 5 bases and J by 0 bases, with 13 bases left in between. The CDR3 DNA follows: TGTGCCAGCAGTGATTACGGTACTATGAACACTGAAGCTTTCTTT. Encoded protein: CASSDYGTMNTEAFF.

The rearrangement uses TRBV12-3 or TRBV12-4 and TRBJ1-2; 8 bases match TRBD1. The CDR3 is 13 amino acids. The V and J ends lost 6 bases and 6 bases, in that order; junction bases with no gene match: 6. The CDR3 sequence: CASSQTGANGYTF. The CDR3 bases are TGTGCCAGCAGCCAGACAGGGGCTAATGGCTACACCTTC.

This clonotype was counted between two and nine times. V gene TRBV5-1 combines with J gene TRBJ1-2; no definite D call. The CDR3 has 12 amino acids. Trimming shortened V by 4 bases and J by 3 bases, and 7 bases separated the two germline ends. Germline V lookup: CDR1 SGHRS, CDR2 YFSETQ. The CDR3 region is CASSNSDYGYTF. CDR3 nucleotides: TGCGCCAGCAGCAACAGTGACTATGGCTACACCTTC.

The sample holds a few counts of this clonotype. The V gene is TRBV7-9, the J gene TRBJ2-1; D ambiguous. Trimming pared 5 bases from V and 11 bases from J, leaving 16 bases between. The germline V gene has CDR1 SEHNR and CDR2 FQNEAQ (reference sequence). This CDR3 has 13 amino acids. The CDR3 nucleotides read TGTGCCAGCAGCCACAGAGGCGACCCCCAGCAGTTCTTC. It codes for CASSHRGDPQQFF.

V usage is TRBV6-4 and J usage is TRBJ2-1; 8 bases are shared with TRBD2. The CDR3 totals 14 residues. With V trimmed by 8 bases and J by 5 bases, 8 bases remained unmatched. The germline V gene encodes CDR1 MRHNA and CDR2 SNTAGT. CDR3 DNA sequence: TGTGCCAGCGCCCCGAGCGGGAGAAACAATGAGCAGTTCTTC. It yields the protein CASAPSGRNNEQFF.